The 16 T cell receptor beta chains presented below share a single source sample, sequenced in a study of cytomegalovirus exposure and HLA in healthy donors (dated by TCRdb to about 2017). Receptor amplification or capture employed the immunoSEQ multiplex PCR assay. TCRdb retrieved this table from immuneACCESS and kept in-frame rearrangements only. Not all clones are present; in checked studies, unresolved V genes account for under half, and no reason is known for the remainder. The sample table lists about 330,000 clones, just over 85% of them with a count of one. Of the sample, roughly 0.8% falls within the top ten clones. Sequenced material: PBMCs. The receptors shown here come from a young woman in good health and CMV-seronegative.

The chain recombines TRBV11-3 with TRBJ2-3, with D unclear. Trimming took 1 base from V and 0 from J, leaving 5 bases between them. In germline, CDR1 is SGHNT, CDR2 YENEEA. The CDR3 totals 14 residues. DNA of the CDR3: TGTGCCAGCAGCTTAGGAGCGAGCACAGATACGCAGTATTTT. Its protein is CASSLGASTDTQYF.

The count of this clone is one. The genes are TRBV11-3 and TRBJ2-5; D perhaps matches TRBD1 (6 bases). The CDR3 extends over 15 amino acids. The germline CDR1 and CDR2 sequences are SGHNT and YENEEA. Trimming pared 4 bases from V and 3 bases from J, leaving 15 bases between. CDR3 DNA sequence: TGTGCCAGCAGCTCCCAATGGGACACAGAAGAGACCCAGTACTTC. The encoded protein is CASSSQWDTEETQYF.

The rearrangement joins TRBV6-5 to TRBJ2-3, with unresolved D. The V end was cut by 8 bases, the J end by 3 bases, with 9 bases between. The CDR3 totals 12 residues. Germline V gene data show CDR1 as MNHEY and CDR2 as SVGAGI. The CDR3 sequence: CASLRATDTQYF. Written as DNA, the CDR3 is TGTGCCAGCCTCCGTGCGACAGATACGCAGTATTTT.

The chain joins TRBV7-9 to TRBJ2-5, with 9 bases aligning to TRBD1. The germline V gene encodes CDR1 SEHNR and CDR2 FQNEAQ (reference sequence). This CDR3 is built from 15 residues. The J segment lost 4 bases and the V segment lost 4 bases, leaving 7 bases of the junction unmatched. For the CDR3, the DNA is TGTGCCAGCAGCTCCAGACAGGGGGTTAGAGAGACCCAGTACTTC. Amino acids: CASSSRQGVRETQYF.

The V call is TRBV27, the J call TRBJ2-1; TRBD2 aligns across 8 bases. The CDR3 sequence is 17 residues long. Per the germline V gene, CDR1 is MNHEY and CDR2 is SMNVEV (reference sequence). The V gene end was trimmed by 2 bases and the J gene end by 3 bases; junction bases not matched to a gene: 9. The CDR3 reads CASSLRSSGSYYNEQFF. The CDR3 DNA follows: TGTGCCAGCAGTTTACGGTCGAGCGGGAGCTACTACAATGAGCAGTTCTTC.

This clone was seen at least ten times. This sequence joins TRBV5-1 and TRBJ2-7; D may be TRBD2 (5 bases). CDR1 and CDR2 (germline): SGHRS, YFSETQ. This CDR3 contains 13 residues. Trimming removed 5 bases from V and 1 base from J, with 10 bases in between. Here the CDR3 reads CASRLVTSYEQYF. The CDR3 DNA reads TGCGCCAGCAGACTAGTAACTTCCTACGAGCAGTACTTC.

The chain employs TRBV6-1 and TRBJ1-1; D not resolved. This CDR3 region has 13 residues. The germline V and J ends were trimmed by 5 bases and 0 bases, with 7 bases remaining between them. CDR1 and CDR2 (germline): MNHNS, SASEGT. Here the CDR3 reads CASSPGLNTEAFF. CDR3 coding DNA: TGTGCCAGCAGTCCTGGCCTGAACACTGAAGCTTTCTTT.

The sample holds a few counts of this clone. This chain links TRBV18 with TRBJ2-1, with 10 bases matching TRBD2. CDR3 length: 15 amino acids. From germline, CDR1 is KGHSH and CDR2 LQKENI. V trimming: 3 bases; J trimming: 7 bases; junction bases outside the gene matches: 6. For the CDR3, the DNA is TGTGCCAGCTCACCGGAGACTAGCGGGCTGAATGAGCAGTTCTTC. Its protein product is CASSPETSGLNEQFF.

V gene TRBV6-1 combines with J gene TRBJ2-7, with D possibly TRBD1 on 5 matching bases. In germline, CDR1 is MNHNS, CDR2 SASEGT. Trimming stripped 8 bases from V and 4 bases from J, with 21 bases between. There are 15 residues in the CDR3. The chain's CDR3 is CASSTGSLHLYEQYF. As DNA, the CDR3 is TGTGCCAGCTCAACAGGTTCCTTACATCTTTACGAGCAGTACTTC.

The CDR3 region has the DNA TGCGCCAGCAGCCAGGTCCAGGGGTCGACTGACAATGAGCAGTTCTTC. Translated, it gives CASSQVQGSTDNEQFF. The chain recombines TRBV4-1 with TRBJ2-1; D might be TRBD1 (6 bases). The CDR3 has 16 residues. Germline CDR1 and CDR2: MGHRA and YSYEKL. The V gene lost 3 bases and the J gene lost 5 bases, with 17 bases spanning the gap.

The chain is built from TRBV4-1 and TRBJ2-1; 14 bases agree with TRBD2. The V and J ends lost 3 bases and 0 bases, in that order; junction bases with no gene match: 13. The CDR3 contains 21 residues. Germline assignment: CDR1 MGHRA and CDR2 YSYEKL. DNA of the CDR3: TGCGCCAGCAGCCAGGAAACGGGACTAGCGGGAGCCTTTACCTCCTACAATGAGCAGTTCTTC. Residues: CASSQETGLAGAFTSYNEQFF.

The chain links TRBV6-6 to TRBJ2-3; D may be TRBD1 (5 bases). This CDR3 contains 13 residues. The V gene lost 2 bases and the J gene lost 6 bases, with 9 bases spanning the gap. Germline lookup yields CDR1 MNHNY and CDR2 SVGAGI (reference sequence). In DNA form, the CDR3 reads TGTGCCAGCAGTTACGGACAATTGGATACGCAGTATTTT. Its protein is CASSYGQLDTQYF.

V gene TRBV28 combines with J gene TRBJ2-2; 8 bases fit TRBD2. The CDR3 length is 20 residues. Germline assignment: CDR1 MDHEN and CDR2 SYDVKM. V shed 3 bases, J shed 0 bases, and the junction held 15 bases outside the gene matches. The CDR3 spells CASSFQLAAVVYANTGELFF. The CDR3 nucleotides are TGTGCCAGCAGTTTCCAACTAGCGGCCGTAGTTTACGCGAACACCGGGGAGCTGTTTTTT.

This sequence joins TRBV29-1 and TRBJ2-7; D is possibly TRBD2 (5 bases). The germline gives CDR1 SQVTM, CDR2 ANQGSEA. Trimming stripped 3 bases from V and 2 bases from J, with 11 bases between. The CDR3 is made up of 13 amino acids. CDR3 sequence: CSVDGGSPYEQYF. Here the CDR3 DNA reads TGCAGCGTTGACGGAGGATCCCCCTACGAGCAGTACTTC.

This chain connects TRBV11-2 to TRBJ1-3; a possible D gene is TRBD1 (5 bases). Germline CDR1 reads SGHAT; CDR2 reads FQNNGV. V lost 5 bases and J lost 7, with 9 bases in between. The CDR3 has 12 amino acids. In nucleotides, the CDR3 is TGTGCCAGCAGCCGGGAGGGGAACACCATATATTTT. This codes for CASSREGNTIYF.

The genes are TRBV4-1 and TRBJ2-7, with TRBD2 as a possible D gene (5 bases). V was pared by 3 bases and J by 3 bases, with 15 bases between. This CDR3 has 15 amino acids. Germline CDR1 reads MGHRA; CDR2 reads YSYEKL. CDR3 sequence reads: CASSQALASSYEQYF. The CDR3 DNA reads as TGCGCCAGCAGCCAGGCTCTGGCTAGCAGCTACGAGCAGTACTTC.